The 29 T cell receptor beta chains in this list originate from one sample, sequenced in a study of cytomegalovirus exposure and HLA in healthy donors. The PCR was carried out with 60 Vbeta primers and 13 Jbeta primers. Produced via immunoSEQ multiplex PCR; TCRdb's table is partial and in-frame only. The data show fewer than 110,000 clones, approximately 70% seen once. The sequencing sample was made of PBMCs. Receptor source: a woman in her forties or fifties in good health and CMV-seronegative.

There are a few counts of this clone. CDR3 DNA: TGTGCCAGCAGGAAGACAGGGAAAGAGGGTGAGCAGTTCTTC. Its protein product is CASRKTGKEGEQFF. The V call is TRBV6-6, the J call TRBJ2-1; 7 bases agree with TRBD1. Looked up from germline, CDR1 is MNHNY and CDR2 is SVGAGI (reference sequence). This CDR3 comprises 14 residues. Trimming took 6 bases from V and 9 from J; bases not matched to a gene: 11.

The chain links TRBV14 to TRBJ2-1; maybe TRBD1 (6 bases). V was shortened by 0 bases and J by 15 bases, with 12 bases between the two germline ends. The V gene's germline CDR1 is SGHDN and CDR2 FVKESK. The CDR3 extends over 12 amino acids. Here the CDR3 reads CASSQDSGQSFF. In DNA form, the CDR3 reads TGTGCCAGCAGCCAAGATTCCGGACAGTCGTTCTTC.

Only a few counts were recorded for this clone. The rearrangement links TRBV7-3 to TRBJ2-3, with 14 bases aligning to TRBD2. This CDR3 comprises 16 residues. Germline V lookup: CDR1 SGHTA, CDR2 FQGTGA. Trimming cost V 5 bases and J 1 base; bases outside gene matches: 2. The CDR3 DNA is TGTGCCAGCAGCGTGGGACTAGCGGGAGGCACAGATACGCAGTATTTT. Translating it yields CASSVGLAGGTDTQYF. Full variable domain (remainder filled in from reference TRBV7-3 and TRBJ2-3): GAGVSQTPSNKVTEKGKYVELRCDPISGHTALYWYRQSLGQGPEFLIYFQGTGAADDSGLPNDRFFAVRPEGSVSTLKIQRTERGDSAVYLCASSVGLAGGTDTQYFGPGTRLTVL.

V usage is TRBV7-2 and J usage is TRBJ2-3, with no clear D. V was pared by 3 bases and J by 2 bases, with 9 bases between. The CDR3 covers 14 residues. Per the germline V gene, CDR1 is SGHTA and CDR2 is FQGNSA. In nucleotides, the CDR3 is TGTGCCAGCAGCTTGTCGCGGCACACAGATACGCAGTATTTT. Protein product: CASSLSRHTDTQYF.

This chain links TRBV29-1 with TRBJ1-1, with D tentatively TRBD1 (6 bases). This CDR3 has 11 residues. Germline assignment: CDR1 SQVTM and CDR2 ANQGSEA. The V end was cut by 3 bases, the J end by 6 bases, with 8 bases between. CDR3 DNA: TGCAGCGTTGAGAGGGGGTCTGAAGCTTTCTTT. Protein product: CSVERGSEAFF.

The J gene is TRBJ2-7, the V gene TRBV5-4; 8 nucleotides agree with TRBD1. Germline lookup yields CDR1 SGHNT and CDR2 YYREEE (reference sequence). V shed 7 bases and J 5 bases; nucleotides not matched to a gene: 11. The CDR3 is 14 amino acids. The CDR3 bases are TGTGCCAGCGGCGAGACCGGGACAGGCAACGAGCAGTACTTC. Residues: CASGETGTGNEQYF.

This clone was counted only a few times. The chain has TRBV19 and TRBJ2-2; 8 nucleotides agree with TRBD1. The CDR3 has 15 amino acids. V lost 9 bases and J lost 5; bases outside the gene matches: 11. Germline V gives CDR1 LNHDA, CDR2 SQIVND (reference sequence). The CDR3 here is CASRWVRGRTGELFF. The DNA of the CDR3 is TGTGCCAGCAGATGGGTCAGGGGGCGAACCGGGGAGCTGTTTTTT.

The rearrangement joins TRBV10-3 to TRBJ1-4, with 8 bases fitting TRBD1. Germline trimming cut 0 bases from V and 3 bases from J; bases unmatched to any gene: 9. The germline CDR1 and CDR2 sequences are ENHRY and SYGVKD. This CDR3 is built from 18 residues. The CDR3 protein is CAISESRTGRGANEKLFF. CDR3 in DNA: TGTGCCATCAGTGAGTCAAGGACAGGGAGAGGGGCTAATGAAAAACTGTTTTTT.

The chain links TRBV11-3 to TRBJ2-1; TRBD2 agrees at 7 bases. The CDR3 runs to 15 residues. Germline V gene data show CDR1 as SGHNT and CDR2 as YENEEA. The trim removed 6 bases at V and 8 bases at J, leaving 13 bases unmatched. The CDR3 DNA sequence: TGTGCCAGCAGGCCCCTTGGGCGGGAGCTTCATGAGCAGTTCTTC. Protein sequence: CASRPLGRELHEQFF.

J is TRBJ1-4 and V is TRBV5-8; D is possibly TRBD1 (6 bases). The V end was cut by 2 bases, the J end by 7 bases, with 15 bases between. The CDR3 sequence is 15 residues long. Looked up from germline, CDR1 is SGHTS and CDR2 is YDEGEE. CDR3 loop: CASSFGTGFREKLFF. CDR3 in DNA: TGTGCCAGCAGCTTTGGAACAGGGTTTCGTGAAAAACTGTTTTTT.

In this sample, this clone turned up a few times. The J gene is TRBJ2-5, the V gene TRBV6-1; D possibly corresponds to TRBD2 (6 bases). Germline values: CDR1 MNHNS, CDR2 SASEGT. V lost 6 bases and J lost 10, with 15 bases in between. CDR3 length equals 12 residues. The CDR3 DNA reads as TGTGCCAGCAGCCCCGCTGGGCGGGACCAGTACTTC. This codes for CASSPAGRDQYF.

This chain uses TRBV6-6 with TRBJ1-1; unclear D gene. There are 15 residues in the CDR3. V dropped 7 bases and J dropped 4 bases, with 19 bases sitting between them. CDR1 and CDR2 (germline): MNHNY, SVGAGI (reference sequence). DNA of the CDR3: TGTGCCAGCATCTCAACGGGGTATAAGAGCACTGAAGCTTTCTTT. This translates into CASISTGYKSTEAFF.

This sequence joins TRBV10-3 and TRBJ2-3; 14 bases fit TRBD2. The trim removed 5 bases at V and 2 bases at J, leaving 9 bases unmatched. The CDR3 has 18 amino acids. The germline gives CDR1 ENHRY, CDR2 SYGVKD. Here the CDR3 DNA reads TGTGCCATCAGTACCGGGACTAGCGGGGGAACCCCCACAGATACGCAGTATTTT. Encoded protein: CAISTGTSGGTPTDTQYF.

The chain carries TRBV7-9 and TRBJ2-2; D remains unclear. CDR3 length equals 14 residues. V was cut by 5 bases and J by 6 bases, with 13 bases left in between. The germline V gene encodes CDR1 SEHNR and CDR2 FQNEAQ (reference sequence). The CDR3 sequence is CASSRATEPGELFF. CDR3 in DNA: TGTGCCAGCAGCCGAGCTACCGAGCCCGGGGAGCTGTTTTTT. Variable domain in full (rest from reference TRBV7-9 and TRBJ2-2): DTGVSQNPRHKITKRGQNVTFRCDPISEHNRLYWYRQTLGQGPEFLTYFQNEAQLEKSRLLSDRFSAERPKGSFSTLEIQRTEQGDSAMYLCASSRATEPGELFFGEGSRLTVL.

The CDR3: CASSNHQGYPTSGELFF. The CDR3 DNA reads TGTGCCAGCAGCAATCACCAGGGGTACCCTACCAGCGGGGAGCTGTTTTTT. This rearrangement joins TRBV7-8 to TRBJ2-2, with D maybe TRBD1 (6 bases). The CDR3 runs 17 residues. The germline gives CDR1 SGHVS, CDR2 FQNEAQ. V was clipped by 5 bases and J by 7 bases, with 23 bases between them.

This clone is a singleton in its sample. Mismatch with germline at one junction end may stem from a read error. The chain employs TRBV2 and TRBJ2-5; 7 positions agree with TRBD2. Germline V gene data show CDR1 as SNHLY and CDR2 as FYNNEI. CDR3 size: 15 residues. For the CDR3, the DNA is TGTGCCAGAAGTGAAGCCCAGCGGGGAAGTGAGACCCAGTACTTC. Residues: CARSEAQRGSETQYF. The variable domain in full, with the rest retrieved from reference TRBV2 and TRBJ2-5, is EPEVTQTPSHQVTQMGQEVILRCVPISNHLYFYWYRQILGQKVEFLVSFYNNEISEKSEIFDDQFSVERPDGSNFTLKIRSTKLEDSAMYFCARSEAQRGSETQYFGPGTRLLVL.

V is TRBV6-5 and J is TRBJ2-7; a weak D match, TRBD2 (7 bases). The CDR3 is 12 amino acids. From germline, CDR1 is MNHEY and CDR2 SVGAGI. The V and J ends lost 5 bases and 8 bases respectively, with 13 bases between them. The CDR3 sequence is CASSRNGGQQYF. In nucleotides, the CDR3 is TGTGCCAGCAGTCGGAACGGGGGGCAGCAGTACTTC.

The J gene is TRBJ2-7, the V gene TRBV27; 14 bases match TRBD2. Germline V gives CDR1 MNHEY, CDR2 SMNVEV (reference sequence). V was pared by 6 bases and J by 2 bases, with 3 bases of the junction left unmatched. The CDR3 spans 15 residues. CDR3 bases: TGTGCCAGCAGACAGGGACTAGCGGGGGCCTACGAGCAGTACTTC. This encodes CASRQGLAGAYEQYF.

The chain is built from TRBV5-1 and TRBJ1-6; TRBD1 agrees at 7 bases. The germline CDR1 and CDR2 sequences are SGHRS and YFSETQ. This CDR3 comprises 17 residues. Trimming removed 1 base from V and 9 bases from J; junction bases left unmatched: 13. CDR3 in amino acids: CASSLLSDRANSSPLHF. The CDR3, as DNA: TGCGCCAGCAGCTTGCTCTCCGACAGGGCGAATAGTTCACCCCTCCACTTT.

This clone was seen only a few times. The rearrangement links TRBV6-6 to TRBJ2-2; D is possibly TRBD2 (6 bases). Germline loops: CDR1 MNHNY, CDR2 SVGAGI (reference sequence). The germline V and J ends were trimmed by 7 bases and 3 bases, with 12 bases remaining between them. This CDR3 has 14 amino acids. The CDR3 loop reads CASTGRQYTGELFF. The CDR3 nucleotides are TGTGCCAGCACCGGGAGACAGTACACCGGGGAGCTGTTTTTT.

The V gene is TRBV5-4, the J gene TRBJ1-1; D gene ambiguous. Germline CDR1 is SGHNT and CDR2 is YYREEE (reference sequence). V lost 6 bases and J lost 2, with 20 bases in between. The CDR3 is 16 residues long. CDR3 sequence reads: CASTMAGSRINTEAFF. CDR3 sequence (DNA): TGTGCCAGCACCATGGCAGGTTCCAGGATAAACACTGAAGCTTTCTTT.

The CDR3 protein is CASIKAGTGGYEQYF. The CDR3 nucleotides are TGTGCCAGCATCAAAGCCGGGACAGGGGGCTACGAGCAGTACTTC. The chain joins TRBV11-3 to TRBJ2-7; 11 bases line up with TRBD1. This CDR3 has 15 residues. The germline V gene encodes CDR1 SGHNT and CDR2 YENEEA. With 7 bases clipped from V and 3 bases from J, the junction kept 8 bases outside the gene matches.

The V call is TRBV9, the J call TRBJ1-2; D is unresolved. This CDR3 is 15 amino acids long. V was cut by 0 bases and J by 0 bases, with 9 bases left in between. Germline V lookup: CDR1 SGDLS, CDR2 YYNGEE. The CDR3 loop reads CASSVGLIANYGYTF. DNA of the CDR3: TGTGCCAGCAGCGTAGGACTGATAGCTAACTATGGCTACACCTTC.

CDR3 DNA sequence: TGTGCCAGCAGCTTAGGGCTTGAGCGGGGCTACACCGGGGAGCTGTTTTTT. This codes for CASSLGLERGYTGELFF. V gene TRBV11-2 combines with J gene TRBJ2-2, with 7 bases lining up with TRBD2. The length of the CDR3 is 17 residues. Germline CDR1 reads SGHAT; CDR2 reads FQNNGV. The ends lost 1 base at V and 3 bases at J; junction bases unmatched: 8. Complete variable domain (other parts from reference TRBV11-2 and TRBJ2-2): EAGVAQSPRYKIIEKRQSVAFWCNPISGHATLYWYQQILGQGPKLLIQFQNNGVVDDSQLPKDRFSAERLKGVDSTLKIQPAKLEDSAVYLCASSLGLERGYTGELFFGEGSRLTVL.

The J gene is TRBJ2-1, the V gene TRBV29-1, with 8 positions matching TRBD1. CDR3 size: 14 residues. From germline, CDR1 is SQVTM and CDR2 ANQGSEA. J was trimmed by 4 bases and V by 3 bases; bases with no gene match: 5. CDR3 sequence (DNA): TGCAGCGTTGACGACAGGGGAACTTACAATGAGCAGTTCTTC. As protein: CSVDDRGTYNEQFF.

The gene calls are TRBV4-2 and TRBJ2-3; perhaps TRBD2 as D (5 bases). Germline assignment: CDR1 LGHNA and CDR2 YNFKEQ. This CDR3 has 17 residues. V was pared by 0 bases and J by 1 base, with 14 bases between. CDR3 in amino acids: CASSQEVTSRRTDTQYF. CDR3 nucleotide sequence: TGTGCCAGCAGCCAAGAGGTTACTAGTAGGCGCACAGATACGCAGTATTTT.

The rearrangement links TRBV7-2 to TRBJ2-3; 13 bases fit TRBD2. Trimming at V came to 5 bases and at J to 4 bases, leaving 3 bases not matched to a gene. Per germline, CDR1 SGHTA and CDR2 FQGNSA. This CDR3 is 15 amino acids long. CDR3 protein: CASSRTSGSPDTQYF. The CDR3 DNA reads TGTGCCAGCAGCCGGACTAGCGGGAGCCCAGATACGCAGTATTTT.

This clone has more than one count but fewer than ten. The chain combines TRBV18 with TRBJ2-7; 7 nucleotides line up with TRBD1. This CDR3 is 14 amino acids long. Germline V gene data show CDR1 as KGHSH and CDR2 as LQKENI. Trimming cost V 6 bases and J 0 bases; bases outside gene matches: 5. The CDR3 DNA is TGTGCCAGCTCTCCGACAGGGCTCTCCTACGAGCAGTACTTC. Residues: CASSPTGLSYEQYF.

The chain links TRBV7-6 to TRBJ2-7, with 7 nucleotides matching TRBD2. Germline V gene lookup returns CDR1 SGHVS and CDR2 FNYEAQ. This CDR3 comprises 15 residues. V was pared by 1 base and J by 4 bases, with 7 bases of the junction left unmatched. The CDR3 loop is CASSLGGGSTYEQYF. As DNA, the CDR3 is TGTGCCAGCAGCTTAGGGGGCGGGAGTACATACGAGCAGTACTTC.